This note documents a single T cell receptor beta chain sequence. This record comes from a study of control samples from healthy donors and cancer patients. Sequencing used immunoSEQ multiplex PCR; TCRdb keeps in-frame clones, though not all of them. This sample yields around 77,000 clones, of which roughly 92% are seen a single time; 4.5% to 7.5% belongs to the top ten. The sequenced sample was blood. This TCR was sampled from a woman aged 55 to 70 in good health.

The CDR3 region is CASSLRRVPDTQYF. The CDR3 DNA sequence: TGTGCCAGCAGCCTGAGGCGGGTGCCAGATACGCAGTATTTT. The chain uses TRBV2 and TRBJ2-3; TRBD2 is a possible D gene (5 bases). The V end was cut by 6 bases, the J end by 4 bases, with 14 bases between. The germline gives CDR1 SNHLY, CDR2 FYNNEI. The length of the CDR3 is 14 residues.